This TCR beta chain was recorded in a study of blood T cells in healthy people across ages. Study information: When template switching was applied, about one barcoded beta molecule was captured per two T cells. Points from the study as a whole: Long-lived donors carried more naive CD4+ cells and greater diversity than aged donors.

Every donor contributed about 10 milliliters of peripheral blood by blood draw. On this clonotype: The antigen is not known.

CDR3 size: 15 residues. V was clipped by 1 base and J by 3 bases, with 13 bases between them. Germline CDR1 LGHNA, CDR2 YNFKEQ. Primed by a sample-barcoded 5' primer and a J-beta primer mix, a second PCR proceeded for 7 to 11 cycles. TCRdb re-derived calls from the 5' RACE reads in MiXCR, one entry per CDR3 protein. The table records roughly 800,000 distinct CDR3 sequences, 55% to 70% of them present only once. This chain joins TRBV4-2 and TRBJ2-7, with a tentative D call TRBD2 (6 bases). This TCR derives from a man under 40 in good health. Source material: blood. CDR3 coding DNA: TGTGCCAGCAGCCAAGGAGCGGGCGAATTCTACGAGCAGTACTTC. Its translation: CASSQGAGEFYEQYF.